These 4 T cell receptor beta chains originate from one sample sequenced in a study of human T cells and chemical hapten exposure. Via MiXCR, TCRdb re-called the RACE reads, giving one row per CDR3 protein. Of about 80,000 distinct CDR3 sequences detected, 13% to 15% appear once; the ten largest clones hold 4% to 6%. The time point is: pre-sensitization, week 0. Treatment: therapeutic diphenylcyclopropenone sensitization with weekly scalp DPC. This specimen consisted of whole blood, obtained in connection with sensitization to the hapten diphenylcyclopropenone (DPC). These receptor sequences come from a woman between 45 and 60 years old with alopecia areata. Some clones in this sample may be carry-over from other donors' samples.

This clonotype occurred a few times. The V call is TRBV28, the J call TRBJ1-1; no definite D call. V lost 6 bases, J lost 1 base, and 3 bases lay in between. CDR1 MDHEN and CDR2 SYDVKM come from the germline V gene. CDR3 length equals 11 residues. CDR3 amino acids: CASRQNTEAFF. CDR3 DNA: TGTGCCAGCAGGCAGAACACTGAAGCTTTCTTT. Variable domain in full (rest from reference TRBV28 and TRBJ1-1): DVKVTQSSRYLVKRTGEKVFLECVQDMDHENMFWYRQDPGLGLRLIYFSYDVKMKEKGDIPEGYSVSREKKERFSLILESASTNQTSMYLCASRQNTEAFFGQGTRLTVV.

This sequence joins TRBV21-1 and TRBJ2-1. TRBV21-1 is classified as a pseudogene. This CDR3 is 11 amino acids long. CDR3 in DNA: TGTGCCAGAATACGTGGGAATGAGCGGTTCTTC. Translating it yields CARIRGNERFF.

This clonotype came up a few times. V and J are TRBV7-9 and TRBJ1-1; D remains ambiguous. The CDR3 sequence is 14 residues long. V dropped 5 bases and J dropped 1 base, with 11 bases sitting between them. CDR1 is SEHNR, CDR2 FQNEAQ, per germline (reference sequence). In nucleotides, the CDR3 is TGTGCCAGCAGCCCAGAAGTCCGGAACACTGAAGCTTTCTTT. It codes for CASSPEVRNTEAFF.

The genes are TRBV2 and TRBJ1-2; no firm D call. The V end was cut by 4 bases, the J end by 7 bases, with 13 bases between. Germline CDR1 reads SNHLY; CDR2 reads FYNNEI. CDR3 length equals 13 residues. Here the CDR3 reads CASSVDRRVGYTF. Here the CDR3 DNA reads TGTGCCAGCAGTGTAGACCGACGGGTTGGCTACACCTTC.